The 31 T cell receptor beta chains below all came from one sample that was sequenced in a study of cytomegalovirus exposure and HLA in healthy donors. 13 Jbeta primers and 60 Vbeta primers were used for the PCR. Repertoires were generated with immunoSEQ multiplex PCR, while TCRdb's copy carries only in-frame clones and drops some. The table records about 130,000 clones, roughly 80% of them present only once. Sequencing was done on a sample of PBMCs. Source of these receptors: a man aged 25 to 40 in good health and CMV-seropositive.

This chain links TRBV11-2 with TRBJ2-7, with 7 bases fitting TRBD1. Trimming removed 3 bases from V and 1 base from J; junction bases left unmatched: 9. CDR1 and CDR2 (germline): SGHAT, FQNNGV. CDR3 length: 16 amino acids. The CDR3 nucleotides read TGTGCCAGCAGCTTGAGGCCTCAGGGGGAATCCTACGAGCAGTACTTC. Protein: CASSLRPQGESYEQYF.

The V gene is TRBV14, the J gene TRBJ2-2; no clear D gene. Trimming removed 4 bases at V and 2 bases at J, with 5 bases between. Germline V CDR1 and CDR2: SGHDN, FVKESK. The CDR3 runs to 13 residues. CDR3 residues: CASSRSNTGELFF. CDR3 bases: TGTGCCAGCAGCCGTTCTAACACCGGGGAGCTGTTTTTT.

The chain is built from TRBV19 and TRBJ2-7; 8 nucleotides match TRBD1. CDR3 length: 14 amino acids. V was pared by 5 bases and J by 2 bases, with 5 bases of the junction left unmatched. CDR1 and CDR2 (germline): LNHDA, SQIVND (reference sequence). CDR3 sequence (DNA): TGTGCCAGTAGTCGAGGACAGGGACCCTACGAGCAGTACTTC. Protein: CASSRGQGPYEQYF.

This clone was found a few times. The chain couples TRBV6-1 to TRBJ1-2; 9 nucleotides agree with TRBD1. CDR3 length equals 15 residues. V was clipped by 2 bases and J by 4 bases; unmatched bases: 5. CDR1 is MNHNS, CDR2 SASEGT, per germline. The CDR3 is CASSELETGGYGYTF. Here the CDR3 DNA reads TGTGCCAGCAGTGAACTTGAGACAGGGGGCTATGGCTACACCTTC.

The rearrangement joins TRBV14 to TRBJ2-5; a possible D gene is TRBD2 (6 bases). Trimming cost V 4 bases and J 4 bases, with 13 bases left between them. The CDR3 has 14 amino acids. Germline values: CDR1 SGHDN, CDR2 FVKESK. This CDR3 reads CASSLLAGGETQYF. In DNA form, the CDR3 reads TGTGCCAGCAGCCTCCTCGCCGGGGGAGAGACCCAGTACTTC. The full variable domain, completed using reference TRBV14 and TRBJ2-5, is EAGVTQFPSHSVIEKGQTVTLRCDPISGHDNLYWYRRVMGKEIKFLLHFVKESKQDESGMPNNRFLAERTGGTYSTLKVQPAELEDSGVYFCASSLLAGGETQYFGPGTRLLVL.

The rearrangement links TRBV13 to TRBJ2-1, with 10 nucleotides matching TRBD2. Germline assignment: CDR1 PRHDT and CDR2 FYEKMQ (reference sequence). V shed 0 bases and J 10 bases; nucleotides not matched to a gene: 0. The CDR3 runs to 13 residues. The CDR3 DNA follows: TGTGCCAGCAGCTTAGGGACTAGCGGGGAGCAGTTCTTC. Amino acid sequence: CASSLGTSGEQFF.

The V gene is TRBV9, the J gene TRBJ1-2; perhaps TRBD1 as D (5 bases). The CDR3 is made up of 16 amino acids. Germline CDR1 reads SGDLS; CDR2 reads YYNGEE. The V and J ends lost 0 bases and 2 bases respectively, with 14 bases between them. CDR3 in amino acids: CASSVVPSTANYGYTF. The CDR3 DNA is TGTGCCAGCAGCGTAGTACCCTCGACAGCGAACTATGGCTACACCTTC.

The V gene is TRBV5-1, the J gene TRBJ2-5; TRBD1 agrees at 10 bases. Trimming at V came to 2 bases and at J to 2 bases, leaving 9 bases not matched to a gene. In germline, CDR1 is SGHRS, CDR2 YFSETQ. CDR3 size: 17 residues. CDR3 loop: CASSFRQGALQQETQYF. The CDR3 DNA sequence: TGCGCCAGCAGCTTCCGACAGGGGGCTCTCCAACAAGAGACCCAGTACTTC. Full variable domain (missing parts from reference TRBV5-1 and TRBJ2-5): KAGVTQTPRYLIKTRGQQVTLSCSPISGHRSVSWYQQTPGQGLQFLFEYFSETQRNKGNFPGRFSGRQFSNSRSEMNVSTLELGDSALYLCASSFRQGALQQETQYFGPGTRLLVL.

This chain uses TRBV7-2 with TRBJ1-1; no firm D call. The CDR3 length is 13 residues. The germline V gene encodes CDR1 SGHTA and CDR2 FQGNSA. Trimming stripped 1 base from V and 3 bases from J, with 6 bases between. Here the CDR3 DNA reads TGTGCCAGCAGCTTAGTCCGGGACACTGAAGCTTTCTTT. This translates into CASSLVRDTEAFF.

The gene calls are TRBV6-1 and TRBJ2-7; weak D call: TRBD1 (6 bases). The V and J ends lost 1 base and 6 bases respectively, with 13 bases between them. CDR1 is MNHNS and CDR2 is SASEGT in the germline V gene. CDR3 length: 14 residues. The CDR3 sequence: CASSEGLGGIEQYF. CDR3 nucleotides: TGTGCCAGCAGTGAAGGCCTAGGGGGAATCGAGCAGTACTTC.

This clone was counted a few times. The J gene is TRBJ1-1, the V gene TRBV5-1, with 7 bases that match TRBD1. CDR3 length: 14 amino acids. V lost 8 bases to trimming and J lost 0 bases; unmatched junction nucleotides: 7. Germline-derived CDR1 and CDR2 are SGHRS and YFSETQ. CDR3 bases: TGCGCCAGTAAGACCGGGACAGTGAACACTGAAGCTTTCTTT. Translated: CASKTGTVNTEAFF.

The rearrangement uses TRBV27 and TRBJ1-6; 7 nucleotides align to TRBD1. Unmatched junction bases numbered 9, after V lost 7 bases and J lost 0 bases. The germline V gene has CDR1 MNHEY and CDR2 SMNVEV (reference sequence). The CDR3 totals 17 residues. The CDR3 DNA reads TGTGCCAGCAATACCGGACAGGCCGGCTCCTATAATTCACCCCTCCACTTT. Protein sequence: CASNTGQAGSYNSPLHF.

The chain couples TRBV7-3 to TRBJ2-7; a possible D gene is TRBD1 (6 bases). The CDR3 length is 12 residues. V lost 5 bases to trimming and J lost 6 bases, with 11 bases between them. Looked up from germline, CDR1 is SGHTA and CDR2 is FQGTGA. CDR3 protein: CASSRDNGEQYF. Written as DNA, the CDR3 is TGTGCCAGCAGCCGGGACAATGGCGAGCAGTACTTC.

The V and J genes are TRBV11-2 and TRBJ1-3; no firm D call. The CDR3 is 14 amino acids. Germline CDR1 and CDR2: SGHAT and FQNNGV. V was cut by 8 bases and J by 2 bases, with 13 bases left in between. The chain's CDR3 is CASAPGVAGNTIYF. The CDR3 nucleotides are TGTGCCAGCGCCCCCGGGGTAGCTGGAAACACCATATATTTT. Variable domain in full (rest from reference TRBV11-2 and TRBJ1-3): EAGVAQSPRYKIIEKRQSVAFWCNPISGHATLYWYQQILGQGPKLLIQFQNNGVVDDSQLPKDRFSAERLKGVDSTLKIQPAKLEDSAVYLCASAPGVAGNTIYFGEGSWLTVV.

The chain has TRBV27 and TRBJ2-6; a weak D match, TRBD1 (6 bases). V shed 10 bases and J shed 0 bases, with 16 bases lying between them. CDR3 length: 16 amino acids. Germline V CDR1 and CDR2: MNHEY, SMNVEV (reference sequence). The CDR3: CAKTNGTNSGANVLTF. CDR3 DNA: TGTGCCAAGACCAACGGGACAAACTCTGGGGCCAACGTCCTGACTTTC.

This sequence joins TRBV7-3 and TRBJ2-5, with 7 bases identical to TRBD1. The trim removed 5 bases at V and 0 bases at J, leaving 3 bases unmatched. The germline V gene encodes CDR1 SGHTA and CDR2 FQGTGA. The CDR3 is 14 residues long. CDR3: CASSRQGYQETQYF. The CDR3 nucleotides are TGTGCCAGCAGCAGACAGGGATACCAAGAGACCCAGTACTTC.

This clone was seen more than once but under ten times. The chain employs TRBV6-1 and TRBJ1-5; 7 bases match TRBD1. The CDR3 spans 15 residues. In germline, CDR1 is MNHNS, CDR2 SASEGT. Germline trimming cut 5 bases from V and 2 bases from J; bases unmatched to any gene: 6. In nucleotides, the CDR3 is TGTGCCAGCAGTAACAACAGGGGAGGCAATCAGCCCCAGCATTTT. This translates into CASSNNRGGNQPQHF.

The CDR3 region is CASSLGQSNQPQHF. DNA for the CDR3: TGTGCCAGCAGCTTAGGACAAAGCAATCAGCCCCAGCATTTT. The chain recombines TRBV7-9 with TRBJ1-5; no clear D gene. The germline CDR1 and CDR2 sequences are SEHNR and FQNEAQ (reference sequence). The CDR3 length is 14 residues. Trimming cost V 1 base and J 1 base, with 5 bases left between them.

The chain employs TRBV28 and TRBJ1-2; TRBD1 matches 8 bases. J gave up 4 bases and V 1 base, and 5 bases lay outside the gene matches. CDR3 length equals 15 residues. The V gene's germline CDR1 is MDHEN and CDR2 SYDVKM. CDR3 loop: CASSLSSGGPYGYTF. CDR3 nucleotides: TGTGCCAGCAGTTTATCGTCAGGGGGCCCCTATGGCTACACCTTC.

The V call is TRBV6-1, the J call TRBJ1-2; 10 nucleotides match TRBD1. The CDR3 contains 14 residues. Trimming removed 2 bases from V and 7 bases from J; junction bases left unmatched: 4. Germline V gene sequence: CDR1 MNHNS, CDR2 SASEGT. CDR3 sequence reads: CASSERTGGSGYTF. The CDR3 bases are TGTGCCAGCAGTGAAAGGACAGGGGGTTCTGGCTACACCTTC.

This clone was seen once. This CDR3 is CASSPNRVRINTGELFF. CDR3 coding DNA: TGTGCCAGCTCACCCAACAGGGTTCGAATAAACACCGGGGAGCTGTTTTTT. This chain connects TRBV18 to TRBJ2-2; D may be TRBD1 (6 bases). CDR1 and CDR2 from the germline V gene are KGHSH and LQKENI. The CDR3 is 17 amino acids. V lost 3 bases and J 2 bases, leaving 16 bases between the germline ends. The full variable domain, in which reference TRBV18 and TRBJ2-2 provide the parts outside the CDR3, is NAGVMQNPRHLVRRRGQEARLRCSPMKGHSHVYWYRQLPEEGLKFMVYLQKENIIDESGMPKERFSAEFPKEGPSILRIQQVVRGDSAAYFCASSPNRVRINTGELFFGEGSRLTVL.

This clone was seen a handful of times. The chain joins TRBV7-3 to TRBJ1-4; D is possibly TRBD1 (6 bases). CDR3 length: 15 residues. Germline values: CDR1 SGHTA, CDR2 FQGTGA. Trimming pared 5 bases from V and 1 base from J, leaving 11 bases between. The CDR3 DNA follows: TGTGCCAGCAGCCTCACAGGGTTAACTAATGAAAAACTGTTTTTT. It translates to CASSLTGLTNEKLFF.

The chain carries TRBV9 and TRBJ1-1; possibly TRBD1 for D (6 bases). V was pared by 2 bases and J by 10 bases, with 15 bases between. This CDR3 has 13 amino acids. Germline V gene data show CDR1 as SGDLS and CDR2 as YYNGEE. The CDR3 DNA reads as TGTGCCAGCAGCGTGAGTTACAGGGATGCAGCTTTCTTT. This encodes CASSVSYRDAAFF.

V gene TRBV11-3 combines with J gene TRBJ2-7, with a weak D call TRBD2 (7 bases). The CDR3 covers 15 residues. Trimming removed 5 bases from V and 5 bases from J, with 19 bases in between. Germline V gives CDR1 SGHNT, CDR2 YENEEA. CDR3 in amino acids: CASSREDANRDEQYF. Written as DNA, the CDR3 is TGTGCCAGCAGCCGGGAGGACGCAAACAGGGACGAGCAGTACTTC.

This chain uses TRBV19 with TRBJ1-2; 9 bases agree with TRBD1. The CDR3 is made up of 13 amino acids. The ends lost 4 bases at V and 4 bases at J; junction bases unmatched: 1. In germline, CDR1 is LNHDA, CDR2 SQIVND (reference sequence). The CDR3 here is CASSRDRAYGYTF. Written as DNA, the CDR3 is TGTGCCAGTAGTAGGGACAGGGCCTATGGCTACACCTTC.

The V call is TRBV30, the J call TRBJ1-6; 9 nucleotides align to TRBD1. Germline loops: CDR1 GTSNPN, CDR2 SVGIG (reference sequence). CDR3 length: 17 amino acids. V lost 2 bases, J lost 6 bases, and 11 bases stayed unmatched. CDR3: CAWSFSLPGQGNSPLHF. As DNA, the CDR3 is TGTGCCTGGAGTTTTTCTTTACCGGGACAGGGTAATTCACCCCTCCACTTT. Variable domain in full (rest from reference TRBV30 and TRBJ1-6): SQTIHQWPATLVQPVGSPLSLECTVEGTSNPNLYWYRQAAGRGLQLLFYSVGIGQISSEVPQNLSASRPQDRQFILSSKKLLLSDSGFYLCAWSFSLPGQGNSPLHFGNGTRLTVT.

The table lists this clone with a count of one. This rearrangement joins TRBV7-3 to TRBJ2-1; D perhaps matches TRBD1 (6 bases). Trimming shortened V by 6 bases and J by 4 bases, and 16 bases separated the two germline ends. This CDR3 spans 15 amino acids. Germline values: CDR1 SGHTA, CDR2 FQGTGA. The CDR3 reads CASSLTGTLYNEQFF. DNA of the CDR3: TGTGCCAGCAGTCTAACCGGGACACTATACAATGAGCAGTTCTTC.

The chain combines TRBV6-1 with TRBJ1-5; D remains ambiguous. The germline gives CDR1 MNHNS, CDR2 SASEGT. This CDR3 region has 15 residues. V was cut by 2 bases and J by 0 bases, with 8 bases left in between. DNA of the CDR3: TGTGCCAGCAGTGAACAGGCAAATAGCAATCAGCCCCAGCATTTT. Translation: CASSEQANSNQPQHF.

The genes are TRBV4-1 and TRBJ1-2; a possible D gene is TRBD1 (6 bases). This CDR3 has 15 amino acids. V lost 3 bases and J 4 bases, leaving 15 bases between the germline ends. Germline V lookup: CDR1 MGHRA, CDR2 YSYEKL. CDR3 region: CASSHNPGHTYGYTF. The CDR3 DNA follows: TGCGCCAGCAGCCACAACCCGGGACACACCTATGGCTACACCTTC.

The chain is built from TRBV6-5 and TRBJ2-7; 7 bases are shared with TRBD1. From germline, CDR1 is MNHEY and CDR2 SVGAGI. This CDR3 contains 15 residues. J was trimmed by 5 bases and V by 5 bases; bases with no gene match: 12. Here the CDR3 reads CASSPGQTFSHEQYF. CDR3 sequence (DNA): TGTGCCAGCAGTCCGGGACAGACCTTTTCCCACGAGCAGTACTTC.

The V gene is TRBV11-2, the J gene TRBJ2-5; weak D call: TRBD1 (6 bases). The V gene's germline CDR1 is SGHAT and CDR2 FQNNGV. CDR3 size: 15 residues. V dropped 5 bases and J dropped 2 bases, with 15 bases sitting between them. CDR3 nucleotides: TGTGCCAGCAGCCTTGACAGGAAGGGGCAAGAGACCCAGTACTTC. Its protein product is CASSLDRKGQETQYF.